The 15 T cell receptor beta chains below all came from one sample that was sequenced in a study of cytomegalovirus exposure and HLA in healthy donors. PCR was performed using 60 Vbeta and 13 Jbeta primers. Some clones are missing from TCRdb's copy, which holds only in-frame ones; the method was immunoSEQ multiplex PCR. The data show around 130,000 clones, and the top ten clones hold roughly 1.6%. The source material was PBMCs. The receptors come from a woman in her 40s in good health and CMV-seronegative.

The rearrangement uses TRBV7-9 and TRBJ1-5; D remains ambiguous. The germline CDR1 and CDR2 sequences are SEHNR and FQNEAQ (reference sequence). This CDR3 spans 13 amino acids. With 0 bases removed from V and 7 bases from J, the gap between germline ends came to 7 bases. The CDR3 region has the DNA TGTGCCAGCAGCTTAGCTTTGGGCCAGCCCCAGCATTTT. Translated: CASSLALGQPQHF.

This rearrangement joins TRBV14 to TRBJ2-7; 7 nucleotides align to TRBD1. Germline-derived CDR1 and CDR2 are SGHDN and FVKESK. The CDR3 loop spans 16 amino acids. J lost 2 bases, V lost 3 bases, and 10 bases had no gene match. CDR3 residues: CASSQIGTVTPYEQYF. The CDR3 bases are TGTGCCAGCAGCCAGATTGGGACAGTCACCCCCTACGAGCAGTACTTC.

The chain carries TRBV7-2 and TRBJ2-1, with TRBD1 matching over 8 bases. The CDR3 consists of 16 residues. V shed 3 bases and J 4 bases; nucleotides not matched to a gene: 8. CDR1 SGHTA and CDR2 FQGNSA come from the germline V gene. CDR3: CASSLLAGQAYNEQFF. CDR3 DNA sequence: TGTGCCAGCAGCTTGCTCGCGGGACAGGCATACAATGAGCAGTTCTTC. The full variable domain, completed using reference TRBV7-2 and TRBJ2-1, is GAGVSQSPSNKVTEKGKDVELRCDPISGHTALYWYRQSLGQGLEFLIYFQGNSAPDKSGLPSDRFSAERTGGSVSTLTIQRTQQEDSAVYLCASSLLAGQAYNEQFFGPGTRLTVL.

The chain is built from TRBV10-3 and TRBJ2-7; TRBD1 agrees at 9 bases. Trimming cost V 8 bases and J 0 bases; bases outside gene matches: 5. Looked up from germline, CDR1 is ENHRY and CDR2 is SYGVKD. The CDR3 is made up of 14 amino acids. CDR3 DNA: TGTGCCATCGGGGGACAGGGACCCTCCTACGAGCAGTACGTC. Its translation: CAIGGQGPSYEQYV.

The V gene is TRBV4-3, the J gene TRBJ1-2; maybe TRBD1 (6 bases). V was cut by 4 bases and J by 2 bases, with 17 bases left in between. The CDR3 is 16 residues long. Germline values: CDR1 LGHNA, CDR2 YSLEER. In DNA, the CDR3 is TGCGCCAGCAGCCCTTACCATGAACAGGGAAACTATGGCTACACCTTC. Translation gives CASSPYHEQGNYGYTF.

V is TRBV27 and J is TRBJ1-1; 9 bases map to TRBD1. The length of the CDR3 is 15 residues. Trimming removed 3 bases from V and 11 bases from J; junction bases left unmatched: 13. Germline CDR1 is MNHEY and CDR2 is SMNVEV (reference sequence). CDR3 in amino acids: CASSFSTFTGGVAFF. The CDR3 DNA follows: TGTGCCAGCAGTTTCTCCACTTTTACAGGGGGCGTTGCTTTCTTT.

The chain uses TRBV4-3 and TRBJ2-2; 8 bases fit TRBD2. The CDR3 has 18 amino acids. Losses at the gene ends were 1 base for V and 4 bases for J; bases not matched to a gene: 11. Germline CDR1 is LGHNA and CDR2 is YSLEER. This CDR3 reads CASSQVYGGGPITGELFF. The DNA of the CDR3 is TGCGCCAGCAGCCAAGTTTACGGGGGGGGCCCCATCACCGGGGAGCTGTTTTTT.

CDR3 residues: CASSLVPGLANEQFF. DNA of the CDR3: TGTGCCAGCAGCTTAGTTCCGGGACTAGCGAATGAGCAGTTCTTC. The chain couples TRBV7-3 to TRBJ2-1, with TRBD2 matching over 10 bases. Germline lookup yields CDR1 SGHTA and CDR2 FQGTGA. This CDR3 spans 15 amino acids. The junction had 5 bases not matched to a gene; V was cut back by 2 bases and J by 7 bases.

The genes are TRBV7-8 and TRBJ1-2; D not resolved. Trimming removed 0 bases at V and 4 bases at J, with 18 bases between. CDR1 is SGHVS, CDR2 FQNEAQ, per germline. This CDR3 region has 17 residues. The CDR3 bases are TGTGCCAGCAGCTTAGCGAGGGCAAGCGACAATATCTATGGCTACACCTTC. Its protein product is CASSLARASDNIYGYTF.

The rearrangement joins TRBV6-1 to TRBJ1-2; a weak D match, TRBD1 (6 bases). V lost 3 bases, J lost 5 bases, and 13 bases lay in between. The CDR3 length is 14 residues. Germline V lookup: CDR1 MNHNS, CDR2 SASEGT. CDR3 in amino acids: CASSEHRTVYGYTF. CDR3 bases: TGTGCCAGCAGTGAGCACCGGACAGTTTATGGCTACACCTTC.

The CDR3 sequence: CATSNQRGFEQYV. Written as DNA, the CDR3 is TGTGCCACCAGCAACCAGCGGGGGTTTGAGCAGTACGTC. J is TRBJ2-7 and V is TRBV15; TRBD2 matches at 8 bases. Germline CDR1 reads LNHNV; CDR2 reads YYDKDF (reference sequence). The J segment lost 7 bases and the V segment lost 4 bases, leaving 6 bases of the junction unmatched. The CDR3 runs to 13 residues.

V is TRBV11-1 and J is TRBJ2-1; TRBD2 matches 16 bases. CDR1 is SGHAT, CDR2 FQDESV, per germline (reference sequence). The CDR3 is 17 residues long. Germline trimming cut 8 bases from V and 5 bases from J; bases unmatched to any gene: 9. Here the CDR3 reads CASGTGTSGGGHNEQFF. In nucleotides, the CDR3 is TGTGCCAGCGGCACCGGGACTAGCGGGGGGGGCCACAATGAGCAGTTCTTC.

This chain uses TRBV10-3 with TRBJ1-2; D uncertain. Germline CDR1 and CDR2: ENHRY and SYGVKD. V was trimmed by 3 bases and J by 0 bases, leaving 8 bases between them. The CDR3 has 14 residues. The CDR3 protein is CAISDLLANYGYTF. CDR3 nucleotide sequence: TGTGCCATCAGTGACCTATTGGCTAACTATGGCTACACCTTC.

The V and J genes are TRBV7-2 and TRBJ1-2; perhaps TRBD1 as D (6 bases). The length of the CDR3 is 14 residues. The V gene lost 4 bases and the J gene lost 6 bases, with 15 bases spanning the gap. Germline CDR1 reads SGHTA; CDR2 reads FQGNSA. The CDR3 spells CASSSFTGPHGYTF. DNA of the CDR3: TGTGCCAGCAGCTCTTTTACAGGGCCTCATGGCTACACCTTC. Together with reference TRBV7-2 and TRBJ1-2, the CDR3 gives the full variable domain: GAGVSQSPSNKVTEKGKDVELRCDPISGHTALYWYRQSLGQGLEFLIYFQGNSAPDKSGLPSDRFSAERTGGSVSTLTIQRTQQEDSAVYLCASSSFTGPHGYTFGSGTRLTVV.

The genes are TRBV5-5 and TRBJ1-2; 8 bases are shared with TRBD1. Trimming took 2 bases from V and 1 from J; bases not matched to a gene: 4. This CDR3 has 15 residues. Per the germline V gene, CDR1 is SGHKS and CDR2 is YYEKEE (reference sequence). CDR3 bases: TGTGCCAGCAGCTTAGGGGACAGGCGTAACTATGGCTACACCTTC. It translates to CASSLGDRRNYGYTF.